These 13 T cell receptor beta chains share one sample of origin, sequenced in a study of blood T cell repertoires in COVID-19. Data came from immunoSEQ multiplex PCR; TCRdb stores just in-frame clones and leaves some out. The sample has fewer than 350,000 clones; 90% are singletons. Material: peripheral blood. The receptors shown here come from a woman aged 25 to 39 with COVID-19, enrolled during active disease.

The rearrangement uses TRBV24-1 and TRBJ2-5; 8 positions agree with TRBD2. J lost 2 bases, V lost 3 bases, and 10 bases had no gene match. The CDR3 is 17 amino acids. Germline V CDR1 and CDR2: KGHDR, SFDVKD. CDR3 in amino acids: CATSDPTRKREQETQYF. The CDR3, as DNA: TGTGCCACCAGTGATCCCACCCGCAAGCGGGAGCAAGAGACCCAGTACTTC.

This chain uses TRBV19 with TRBJ2-3; 12 bases agree with TRBD2. CDR1 and CDR2 (germline): LNHDA, SQIVND (reference sequence). The trim removed 0 bases at V and 5 bases at J, leaving 6 bases unmatched. This CDR3 comprises 17 residues. DNA for the CDR3: TGTGCCAGTAGTATAGATCCGACTAGCGGGAGTGAAGATACGCAGTATTTT. It translates to CASSIDPTSGSEDTQYF.

The V call is TRBV2, the J call TRBJ2-2, with D possibly TRBD2 on 6 matching bases. In germline, CDR1 is SNHLY, CDR2 FYNNEI. V lost 3 bases and J lost 4, with 12 bases in between. The CDR3 is 15 amino acids. DNA for the CDR3: TGTGCCAGCAGTGATGTCCGGGGGACCACCGGGGAGCTGTTTTTT. It codes for CASSDVRGTTGELFF.

This clone occurred once. The CDR3: CSVGGGTAEKLFF. DNA of the CDR3: TGCAGCGTCGGAGGGGGGACAGCGGAAAAACTGTTTTTT. The V gene is TRBV29-1, the J gene TRBJ1-4; 7 bases fit TRBD1. This CDR3 region has 13 residues. In germline, CDR1 is SQVTM, CDR2 ANQGSEA. Germline trimming cut 6 bases from V and 8 bases from J; bases unmatched to any gene: 9.

The CDR3 DNA reads as TGTGCCAGCACCCAGGACAGGTTGAACACTGAAGCTTTCTTT. Translation gives CASTQDRLNTEAFF. This chain uses TRBV6-6 with TRBJ1-1, with TRBD1 identical over 7 bases. The CDR3 totals 14 residues. V lost 7 bases, J lost 0 bases, and 5 bases stayed unmatched. Germline V gene lookup returns CDR1 MNHNY and CDR2 SVGAGI (reference sequence).

In this sample, this clone turned up once. The chain carries TRBV28 and TRBJ2-6; TRBD1 agrees at 9 bases. This CDR3 spans 17 amino acids. Germline assignment: CDR1 MDHEN and CDR2 SYDVKM. V lost 5 bases to trimming and J lost 4 bases; unmatched junction nucleotides: 9. Written as DNA, the CDR3 is TGTGCCAGCAGTCTTCCTCACAGGGGGCAAGGGGCCAACGTCCTGACTTTC. Translation gives CASSLPHRGQGANVLTF.

This clone was observed once. V and J are TRBV19 and TRBJ2-6, with D possibly matching TRBD2 (5 bases). This CDR3 comprises 16 residues. CDR1 and CDR2 from the germline V gene are LNHDA and SQIVND (reference sequence). The ends were cut back, 1 base at V and 2 bases at J, with 9 bases in the middle. Here the CDR3 reads CASSIVPGAGANVLTF. The CDR3 nucleotides are TGTGCCAGTAGTATAGTTCCCGGGGCTGGGGCCAACGTCCTGACTTTC. Supplemented by reference TRBV19 and TRBJ2-6, the full variable domain reads DGGITQSPKYLFRKEGQNVTLSCEQNLNHDAMYWYRQDPGQGLRLIYYSQIVNDFQKGDIAEGYSVSREKKESFPLTVTSAQKNPTAFYLCASSIVPGAGANVLTFGAGSRLTVL.

The CDR3 DNA is TGCGCCAGCAGCTTGGTTGGCAGATCTAGAAACAATGAGCAGTTCTTC. It specifies CASSLVGRSRNNEQFF. This rearrangement joins TRBV5-1 to TRBJ2-1; D is uncertain. Trimming removed 0 bases at V and 5 bases at J, with 15 bases between. The CDR3 extends over 16 amino acids. Per the germline V gene, CDR1 is SGHRS and CDR2 is YFSETQ. The full variable domain, completed using reference TRBV5-1 and TRBJ2-1, is KAGVTQTPRYLIKTRGQQVTLSCSPISGHRSVSWYQQTPGQGLQFLFEYFSETQRNKGNFPGRFSGRQFSNSRSEMNVSTLELGDSALYLCASSLVGRSRNNEQFFGPGTRLTVL.

This clone was recorded a few times. The chain uses TRBV7-9 and TRBJ2-7; 8 positions match TRBD1. Germline assignment: CDR1 SEHNR and CDR2 FQNEAQ (reference sequence). The junction had 6 bases not matched to a gene; V was cut back by 5 bases and J by 3 bases. This CDR3 is 14 amino acids long. The CDR3 DNA reads as TGTGCCAGCAGCCCCGGGACAGGCGTCTACGAGCAGTACTTC. It translates to CASSPGTGVYEQYF.

This chain joins TRBV28 and TRBJ2-3; 7 nucleotides match TRBD1. Germline V gene sequence: CDR1 MDHEN, CDR2 SYDVKM. CDR3 length: 13 residues. V trimming: 5 bases; J trimming: 7 bases; junction bases outside the gene matches: 6. CDR3 sequence (DNA): TGTGCCAGCAGTCGGGACAGCTTAAATACGCAGTATTTT. Its protein product is CASSRDSLNTQYF.

This clone was recorded a few times. V usage is TRBV19 and J usage is TRBJ1-1; D perhaps matches TRBD1 (6 bases). V lost 5 bases to trimming and J lost 3 bases, with 16 bases between them. Germline V gene data show CDR1 as LNHDA and CDR2 as SQIVND (reference sequence). The CDR3 contains 15 residues. CDR3 in amino acids: CASSFTGQTHTEAFF. The CDR3 DNA follows: TGTGCCAGTAGTTTTACAGGACAGACACACACTGAAGCTTTCTTT.

The CDR3 DNA follows: TGTGCCAGCAGTCCCCGACAGGGCCGACAGCCCCAGCATTTT. Translation: CASSPRQGRQPQHF. This sequence joins TRBV6-2 or TRBV6-3 and TRBJ1-5; 7 nucleotides line up with TRBD1. V trimming: 5 bases; J trimming: 7 bases; junction bases outside the gene matches: 8. The CDR3 contains 14 residues. The germline V gene encodes CDR1 MNHEY and CDR2 SVGEGT.

The rearrangement links TRBV5-1 to TRBJ1-2; tentative D call: TRBD1 (5 bases). The V gene lost 1 base and the J gene lost 5 bases, with 12 bases spanning the gap. The CDR3 is made up of 14 amino acids. CDR1 is SGHRS, CDR2 YFSETQ, per germline. In DNA form, the CDR3 reads TGCGCCAGCAGCTTGTTCAGGGCTGAATATGGCTACACCTTC. This sequence encodes CASSLFRAEYGYTF.